The 30 T cell receptor beta chains presented below share a single source sample, sequenced in a study of siplizumab effects on memory and regulatory T cells. Libraries were prepared by immunoSEQ multiplex PCR; TCRdb keeps only in-frame clonotypes and omits some of them. This table holds approximately 120,000 clones, roughly nine tenths found once. Sequenced: Tregs sorted from blood. The source of these receptors is a human donor in good health.

This clone occurred once. As DNA, the CDR3 is TGTGCCAGCAGTTTTGAAGGGTATCAGCCCCAGCATTTT. Protein sequence: CASSFEGYQPQHF. The rearrangement uses TRBV27 and TRBJ1-5; D is uncertain. There are 13 residues in the CDR3. The germline V gene encodes CDR1 MNHEY and CDR2 SMNVEV (reference sequence). Trimming left V 3 bases short and J 5 bases short, with 8 bases between.

The rearrangement joins TRBV6-1 to TRBJ1-1; D might be TRBD1 (5 bases). Germline assignment: CDR1 MNHNS and CDR2 SASEGT. V was pared by 7 bases and J by 5 bases, with 17 bases between. The CDR3 runs to 14 residues. This CDR3 is CASNSQGSGTEAFF. The CDR3 region has the DNA TGTGCCAGCAATTCGCAGGGAAGTGGGACTGAAGCTTTCTTT.

The chain recombines TRBV18 with TRBJ1-5; D ambiguous. Germline CDR1 reads KGHSH; CDR2 reads LQKENI. The CDR3 has 14 residues. V lost 3 bases, J lost 0 bases, and 6 bases lay in between. The CDR3 DNA is TGTGCCAGCTCACCGGAAGATAGCAATCAGCCCCAGCATTTT. Protein sequence: CASSPEDSNQPQHF.

This chain uses TRBV30 with TRBJ1-5; D is unresolved. Germline CDR1 GTSNPN, CDR2 SVGIG (reference sequence). With 1 base removed from V and 7 bases from J, the gap between germline ends came to 11 bases. The CDR3 runs 13 residues. The CDR3 here is CAWSAQARQPQHF. For the CDR3, the DNA is TGTGCCTGGAGTGCCCAAGCGAGACAGCCCCAGCATTTT.

This clone has a single count. V usage is TRBV6-6 and J usage is TRBJ1-1, with TRBD1 matching 8 bases. J gave up 4 bases and V 7 bases, and 5 bases lay outside the gene matches. Germline V lookup: CDR1 MNHNY, CDR2 SVGAGI (reference sequence). The CDR3 extends over 13 amino acids. CDR3 nucleotide sequence: TGTGCCAGCACCGACAGGGGTTTCACTGAAGCTTTCTTT. Amino acid sequence: CASTDRGFTEAFF.

This chain connects TRBV6-1 to TRBJ2-3, with TRBD2 matching 8 bases. This CDR3 is 14 amino acids long. CDR1 MNHNS and CDR2 SASEGT come from the germline V gene. The V segment lost 8 bases and the J segment 0 bases; nucleotides outside the gene matches: 4. CDR3 sequence reads: CASREGYSTDTQYF. CDR3 nucleotide sequence: TGTGCCAGCCGGGAGGGGTACAGCACAGATACGCAGTATTTT.

This rearrangement joins TRBV7-2 to TRBJ1-5; 8 bases agree with TRBD1. V shed 5 bases, J shed 4 bases, and the junction held 4 bases outside the gene matches. Per the germline V gene, CDR1 is SGHTA and CDR2 is FQGNSA. This CDR3 contains 14 residues. Here the CDR3 reads CASSIQGGNQPQHF. For the CDR3, the DNA is TGTGCCAGCAGCATACAGGGGGGAAATCAGCCCCAGCATTTT.

This clone came up a few times. The CDR3 reads CAPDSNYGYTF. The CDR3 bases are TGTGCCCCAGACAGCAACTATGGCTACACCTTC. V usage is TRBV21-1 and J usage is TRBJ1-2; TRBD1, as called in the table, went unchecked against the DNA. TRBV21-1 is shown as a pseudogene. This CDR3 has 11 amino acids.

The V call is TRBV2, the J call TRBJ1-1; D is undetermined. V lost 8 bases and J lost 1, with 11 bases in between. CDR1 and CDR2 (germline): SNHLY, FYNNEI. This CDR3 comprises 13 residues. The CDR3 here is CASPKGENTEAFF. The CDR3 nucleotides read TGTGCCAGCCCTAAAGGCGAGAACACTGAAGCTTTCTTT.

The count of this clone is one. The chain combines TRBV4-1 with TRBJ1-2, with D maybe TRBD1 (6 bases). This CDR3 spans 14 amino acids. Germline lookup yields CDR1 MGHRA and CDR2 YSYEKL. Trimming stripped 5 bases from V and 2 bases from J, with 12 bases between. In DNA, the CDR3 is TGCGCCAGCAGCGGGATAGGGGGGAACTATGGCTACACCTTC. It translates to CASSGIGGNYGYTF.

CDR3 bases: TGTGCCAGCAGCTTAGATGGGAGCGGCATTCAGTACTTC. This codes for CASSLDGSGIQYF. This chain links TRBV7-8 with TRBJ2-4; maybe TRBD2 (5 bases). This CDR3 comprises 13 residues. V was clipped by 1 base and J by 9 bases, with 10 bases between them. Germline values: CDR1 SGHVS, CDR2 FQNEAQ.

This clone was recorded at least ten times. The V gene is TRBV6-6, the J gene TRBJ1-1; no reliable D call. The CDR3 runs 15 residues. Germline-derived CDR1 and CDR2 are MNHNY and SVGAGI (reference sequence). Trimming removed 8 bases at V and 1 base at J, with 17 bases between. CDR3 DNA sequence: TGTGCCAGCCGCGCCCCGGCAGCCCAGAACACTGAAGCTTTCTTT. This encodes CASRAPAAQNTEAFF.

This chain links TRBV27 with TRBJ2-7; 7 bases line up with TRBD1. CDR3 length: 15 amino acids. J gave up 0 bases and V 5 bases, and 7 bases lay outside the gene matches. CDR1 is MNHEY, CDR2 SMNVEV, per germline (reference sequence). The CDR3 DNA sequence: TGTGCCAGCAGTCTGGACAGGTTATCCTCCTACGAGCAGTACTTC. It yields the protein CASSLDRLSSYEQYF.

The gene calls are TRBV11-2 and TRBJ2-7; 8 nucleotides match TRBD1. Looked up from germline, CDR1 is SGHAT and CDR2 is FQNNGV. Unmatched junction bases numbered 9, after V lost 5 bases and J lost 3 bases. There are 15 residues in the CDR3. CDR3 sequence reads: CASSPGQGPFYEQYF. The CDR3 DNA follows: TGTGCCAGCAGCCCCGGACAGGGACCTTTCTACGAGCAGTACTTC. The entire variable domain, with the rest obtained from reference TRBV11-2 and TRBJ2-7, is as follows: EAGVAQSPRYKIIEKRQSVAFWCNPISGHATLYWYQQILGQGPKLLIQFQNNGVVDDSQLPKDRFSAERLKGVDSTLKIQPAKLEDSAVYLCASSPGQGPFYEQYFGPGTRLTVT.

The V call is TRBV30, the J call TRBJ1-1; tentative D call: TRBD1 (5 bases). The CDR3 extends over 14 amino acids. V gave up 2 bases and J gave up 3 bases, with 13 bases separating them. Germline lookup yields CDR1 GTSNPN and CDR2 SVGIG (reference sequence). The CDR3 reads CAWSPAGADTEAFF. The DNA of the CDR3 is TGTGCCTGGAGTCCCGCTGGGGCCGACACTGAAGCTTTCTTT.

The rearrangement joins TRBV19 to TRBJ2-5; 9 nucleotides align to TRBD2. Losses at the gene ends were 5 bases for V and 2 bases for J; bases not matched to a gene: 9. The germline V gene encodes CDR1 LNHDA and CDR2 SQIVND (reference sequence). The length of the CDR3 is 16 residues. The CDR3 sequence: CASSLAGQIQQETQYF. CDR3 coding DNA: TGTGCCAGTAGTCTAGCGGGGCAAATACAACAAGAGACCCAGTACTTC. Together with reference TRBV19 and TRBJ2-5, the CDR3 gives the full variable domain: DGGITQSPKYLFRKEGQNVTLSCEQNLNHDAMYWYRQDPGQGLRLIYYSQIVNDFQKGDIAEGYSVSREKKESFPLTVTSAQKNPTAFYLCASSLAGQIQQETQYFGPGTRLLVL.

This clone occurred a few times. The chain employs TRBV2 and TRBJ1-5; possibly TRBD1 for D (6 bases). The CDR3 is 15 amino acids. Trimming took off 6 bases at V and 0 bases at J, with 12 bases between the two ends. Per germline, CDR1 SNHLY and CDR2 FYNNEI. DNA for the CDR3: TGTGCCAGCAGGCCTGGACAGAATAGCAATCAGCCCCAGCATTTT. Its translation: CASRPGQNSNQPQHF.

The chain has TRBV6-5 and TRBJ2-2; unclear D gene. The V gene's germline CDR1 is MNHEY and CDR2 SVGAGI. The length of the CDR3 is 13 residues. Trimming took 6 bases from V and 0 from J, leaving 5 bases between them. The CDR3 DNA follows: TGTGCCAGCAGCGTGTCGAACACCGGGGAGCTGTTTTTT. Translation: CASSVSNTGELFF.

This clone was found a few times. CDR3 nucleotides: TGTGCCTGGAGTCGCCCGGACAGTTGGAGGAACACTGAAGCTTTCTTT. Protein: CAWSRPDSWRNTEAFF. V usage is TRBV30 and J usage is TRBJ1-1, with a tentative D call TRBD1 (6 bases). V was cut by 2 bases and J by 1 base, with 17 bases left in between. Germline-derived CDR1 and CDR2 are GTSNPN and SVGIG (reference sequence). The CDR3 is 16 residues long.

J is TRBJ2-5 and V is TRBV6-5; no definite D call. CDR3 length equals 14 residues. V was cut by 2 bases and J by 5 bases, with 12 bases left in between. CDR1 is MNHEY and CDR2 is SVGAGI in the germline V gene. For the CDR3, the DNA is TGTGCCAGCAGTTACGTATACGGGTCGGAGACCCAGTACTTC. This codes for CASSYVYGSETQYF.

The rearrangement uses TRBV1 and TRBJ2-3; TRBD2 is taken as the D call from the table, unchecked against the DNA. TRBV1 is reported as a pseudogene. CDR3 length: 14 residues. CDR3 region: CTSSHLAGADTQYF. For the CDR3, the DNA is TGCACCAGCAGCCATCTAGCTGGGGCAGATACGCAGTATTTT.

This chain uses TRBV6-5 with TRBJ1-1; D is unresolved. The germline V gene has CDR1 MNHEY and CDR2 SVGAGI. The CDR3 runs to 15 residues. Trimming took off 2 bases at V and 5 bases at J, with 15 bases between the two ends. CDR3 coding DNA: TGTGCCAGCAGTTACGAGCGGGCCGGAGGGACTGAAGCTTTCTTT. Amino acids: CASSYERAGGTEAFF.

This clone was recorded once. The rearrangement uses TRBV6-1 and TRBJ1-2; no clear D gene. Germline lookup yields CDR1 MNHNS and CDR2 SASEGT. CDR3 length: 13 residues. Trimming stripped 1 base from V and 8 bases from J, with 11 bases between. The CDR3 DNA follows: TGTGCCAGCAGTGAAGATTCGGTACGGGGCTACACCTTC. Residues: CASSEDSVRGYTF.

The chain joins TRBV12-5 to TRBJ1-5; TRBD1 is a possible D gene (5 bases). Trimming cost V 0 bases and J 5 bases, with 17 bases left between them. This CDR3 contains 17 residues. The germline V gene has CDR1 LGHNT and CDR2 FRNRAP. The CDR3: CASGLVFGGRADQPQHF. DNA for the CDR3: TGTGCTAGTGGTTTGGTATTCGGCGGCAGGGCGGATCAGCCCCAGCATTTT.

The chain combines TRBV5-1 with TRBJ2-3; the D gene is possibly TRBD1 (6 bases). The CDR3 totals 13 residues. V gave up 1 base and J gave up 7 bases, with 10 bases separating them. CDR1 is SGHRS, CDR2 YFSETQ, per germline. CDR3 loop: CASSLSGENTQYF. CDR3 sequence (DNA): TGCGCCAGCAGCTTGTCAGGGGAAAATACGCAGTATTTT. Together with reference TRBV5-1 and TRBJ2-3, the CDR3 gives the full variable domain: KAGVTQTPRYLIKTRGQQVTLSCSPISGHRSVSWYQQTPGQGLQFLFEYFSETQRNKGNFPGRFSGRQFSNSRSEMNVSTLELGDSALYLCASSLSGENTQYFGPGTRLTVL.

This chain links TRBV6-1 with TRBJ1-5; perhaps TRBD1 as D (6 bases). Between the trimmed V and J ends, which lost 6 bases and 6 bases, there was a span of 15 bases. The germline V gene encodes CDR1 MNHNS and CDR2 SASEGT. CDR3 size: 14 residues. The CDR3 here is CASRARGEGQPQHF. In DNA form, the CDR3 reads TGTGCCAGCAGGGCCAGGGGAGAGGGTCAGCCCCAGCATTTT.

This clone was detected only a few times. The J gene is TRBJ2-5, the V gene TRBV5-1, with 9 positions matching TRBD1. The CDR3 is 15 residues long. Germline CDR1 reads SGHRS; CDR2 reads YFSETQ. V was clipped by 4 bases and J by 7 bases; unmatched bases: 11. The CDR3 is CASSTTGQGTATQYF. DNA for the CDR3: TGCGCCAGCAGCACCACGGGACAGGGTACGGCGACCCAGTACTTC. The whole variable domain, remainder taken from reference TRBV5-1 and TRBJ2-5, is KAGVTQTPRYLIKTRGQQVTLSCSPISGHRSVSWYQQTPGQGLQFLFEYFSETQRNKGNFPGRFSGRQFSNSRSEMNVSTLELGDSALYLCASSTTGQGTATQYFGPGTRLLVL.

The chain joins TRBV29-1 to TRBJ1-2; TRBD1 might be the D (5 bases). This CDR3 spans 15 amino acids. Germline assignment: CDR1 SQVTM and CDR2 ANQGSEA. Trimming shortened V by 6 bases and J by 4 bases, and 21 bases separated the two germline ends. The CDR3 loop is CSVTGAPSPPYGYTF. The CDR3 nucleotides are TGCAGCGTCACCGGGGCCCCTAGCCCCCCCTATGGCTACACCTTC. Drawing the rest from reference TRBV29-1 and TRBJ1-2, the complete variable domain is SAVISQKPSRDICQRGTSLTIQCQVDSQVTMMFWYRQQPGQSLTLIATANQGSEATYESGFVIDKFPISRPNLTFSTLTVSNMSPEDSSIYLCSVTGAPSPPYGYTFGSGTRLTVV.

This clone has just a few counts. The V and J genes are TRBV6-5 and TRBJ1-6; TRBD1 might be the D (5 bases). Trimming took 6 bases from V and 7 from J, leaving 10 bases between them. This CDR3 comprises 13 residues. CDR1 is MNHEY, CDR2 SVGAGI, per germline. The DNA for the CDR3 is TGTGCCAGCAGCTCCCGACAGAATTCACCCCTCCACTTT. It is translated as CASSSRQNSPLHF.

This rearrangement joins TRBV12-5 to TRBJ2-7; D is perhaps TRBD2 (6 bases). The length of the CDR3 is 17 residues. Trimming stripped 2 bases from V and 1 base from J, with 18 bases between. Germline CDR1 reads LGHNT; CDR2 reads FRNRAP. CDR3 coding DNA: TGTGCTAGTGGTTTGACCCAACTAGCATTTACTTCCTACGAGCAGTACTTC. It yields the protein CASGLTQLAFTSYEQYF.